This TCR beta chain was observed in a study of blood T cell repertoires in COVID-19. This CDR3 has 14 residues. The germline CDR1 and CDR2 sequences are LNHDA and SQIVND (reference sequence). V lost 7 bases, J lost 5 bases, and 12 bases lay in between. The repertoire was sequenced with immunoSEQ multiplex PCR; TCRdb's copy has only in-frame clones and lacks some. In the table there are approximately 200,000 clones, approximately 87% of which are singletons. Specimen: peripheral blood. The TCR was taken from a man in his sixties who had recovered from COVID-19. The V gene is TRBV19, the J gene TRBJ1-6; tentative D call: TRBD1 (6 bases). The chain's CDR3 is CASKFRGDNSPLHF. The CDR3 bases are TGTGCCAGTAAATTCAGGGGTGATAATTCACCCCTCCACTTT.